A single sample is the source of the 20 T cell receptor beta chains below, sequenced in a study of response to subunit inactivated influenza vaccine. TCRdb recomputed calls from the RT-PCR reads with MiXCR, one row per CDR3 protein. The table has roughly 630,000 distinct CDR3 sequences, around 13% seen once. The sample here was PBMCs from blood, taken 14 to 15 days before vaccination. The receptor set was obtained from a man in his fifties who received an inactivated influenza vaccine.

The chain couples TRBV21-1 to TRBJ2-5; the table assigns TRBD1, which was not confirmed against the DNA. TRBV21-1 is labeled a pseudogene. There are 12 residues in the CDR3. The DNA for the CDR3 is TGTGCCAGCAGCATCCCGAAGGAGACCCAGTACTTC. Its protein product is CASSIPKETQYF.

In this sample, this clonotype turned up a few times. The rearrangement links TRBV7-9 to TRBJ1-3, with D hard to call. This CDR3 has 14 amino acids. V lost 5 bases and J lost 3, with 11 bases in between. Germline-derived CDR1 and CDR2 are SEHNR and FQNEAQ (reference sequence). CDR3 region: CASSQTSYGNTIYF. The CDR3 DNA sequence: TGTGCCAGCAGCCAGACGAGCTATGGAAACACCATATATTTT. Filled out from reference TRBV7-9 and TRBJ1-3, the complete variable domain reads DTGVSQNPRHKITKRGQNVTFRCDPISEHNRLYWYRQTLGQGPEFLTYFQNEAQLEKSRLLSDRFSAERPKGSFSTLEIQRTEQGDSAMYLCASSQTSYGNTIYFGEGSWLTVV.

This clonotype was observed a single time. This CDR3 is missing its conserved last phenylalanine or tryptophan, likely due to a read error. V usage is TRBV4-2 and J usage is TRBJ2-7, with 9 bases that match TRBD2. The CDR3 spans 16 residues. The V segment lost 0 bases and the J segment 1 base; nucleotides outside the gene matches: 4. Germline V gene lookup returns CDR1 LGHNA and CDR2 YNFKEQ. CDR3 residues: CASSQDPSGESYEQYY. The CDR3 DNA follows: TGTGCCAGCAGCCAAGATCCTAGCGGGGAGTCCTACGAGCAGTACTAC.

The rearrangement joins TRBV28 to TRBJ2-1; D is possibly TRBD1 (6 bases). Germline loops: CDR1 MDHEN, CDR2 SYDVKM. This CDR3 has 17 amino acids. With 2 bases removed from V and 0 bases from J, the gap between germline ends came to 14 bases. The CDR3 sequence is CASSLLGQISSYNEQFF. DNA of the CDR3: TGTGCCAGCAGTTTACTCGGACAGATTAGCTCCTACAATGAGCAGTTCTTC.

V usage is TRBV12-3 or TRBV12-4 and J usage is TRBJ2-2; 12 bases agree with TRBD1. The V and J ends lost 6 bases and 7 bases, in that order; junction bases with no gene match: 9. This CDR3 has 16 amino acids. Written as DNA, the CDR3 is TGTGCCAGCAGAAAACGGGGACAGGGGGCGGTCGGGGAGCTGTTTTTT. Its protein product is CASRKRGQGAVGELFF.

The sample holds a few counts of this clonotype. The chain links TRBV9 to TRBJ2-3; 9 nucleotides line up with TRBD2. The length of the CDR3 is 17 residues. Germline V gene sequence: CDR1 SGDLS, CDR2 YYNGEE. Trimming took 0 bases from V and 2 from J; bases not matched to a gene: 7. The CDR3 sequence is CASSVGGLAGTTDTQYF. The CDR3 coding sequence is TGTGCCAGCAGCGTAGGGGGGCTAGCGGGAACCACAGATACGCAGTATTTT.

A single count supports this clonotype. The chain recombines TRBV14 with TRBJ1-1; D gene ambiguous. The CDR3 is 13 amino acids. Trimming pared 9 bases from V and 4 bases from J, leaving 15 bases between. Germline assignment: CDR1 SGHDN and CDR2 FVKESK. CDR3 loop: CASTHDLSTEAFF. CDR3 bases: TGTGCCAGTACCCACGACCTGAGCACTGAAGCTTTCTTT.

This clonotype was recorded many times. This chain joins TRBV12-3 or TRBV12-4 and TRBJ2-5, with D unresolved. V lost 6 bases to trimming and J lost 2 bases, with 10 bases between them. The CDR3 loop spans 13 amino acids. The CDR3 is CASRLSGQETQYF. CDR3 sequence (DNA): TGTGCCAGCAGACTCTCCGGACAAGAGACCCAGTACTTC.

This clonotype has a count of ten or more. The chain joins TRBV28 to TRBJ2-7; D might be TRBD1 (5 bases). V was clipped by 4 bases and J by 3 bases, with 16 bases between them. The length of the CDR3 is 15 residues. Germline V gene lookup returns CDR1 MDHEN and CDR2 SYDVKM. Here the CDR3 reads CASSWAGRLVYEQYF. In nucleotides, the CDR3 is TGTGCCAGCAGTTGGGCAGGGCGGCTAGTCTACGAGCAGTACTTC.

The chain employs TRBV9 and TRBJ2-1, with 7 bases matching TRBD1. There are 14 residues in the CDR3. J was trimmed by 16 bases and V by 4 bases; bases with no gene match: 17. Germline V lookup: CDR1 SGDLS, CDR2 YYNGEE. DNA for the CDR3: TGTGCCAGCAGCCCAACAACACCGGGACAGCTTATCTTCTTC. This codes for CASSPTTPGQLIFF.

The chain joins TRBV28 to TRBJ2-7; 7 nucleotides agree with TRBD2. The CDR3 has 13 amino acids. Germline lookup yields CDR1 MDHEN and CDR2 SYDVKM. J gave up 2 bases and V 8 bases, and 6 bases lay outside the gene matches. As DNA, the CDR3 is TGTGCCAGCGCGAGGGACTACACCTACGAGCAGTACTTC. Translating gives CASARDYTYEQYF.

The V call is TRBV5-5, the J call TRBJ2-1, with no clear D. Trimming left V 4 bases short and J 7 bases short, with 18 bases between. CDR1 SGHKS and CDR2 YYEKEE come from the germline V gene (reference sequence). The CDR3 has 15 amino acids. The DNA of the CDR3 is TGTGCCAGCAGCCTTCCGGGTAGCAGGTCTAATGAGCAGTTCTTC. This codes for CASSLPGSRSNEQFF.

This sequence joins TRBV15 and TRBJ1-5; 9 positions match TRBD1. Germline-derived CDR1 and CDR2 are LNHNV and YYDKDF (reference sequence). The ends lost 2 bases at V and 5 bases at J; junction bases unmatched: 7. The CDR3 contains 16 residues. Here the CDR3 reads CATSRPGQGKDQPQHF. The CDR3 DNA sequence: TGTGCCACCAGCAGACCGGGACAGGGAAAAGATCAGCCCCAGCATTTT. The variable domain in full, completed from reference TRBV15 and TRBJ1-5, reads DAMVIQNPRYQVTQFGKPVTLSCSQTLNHNVMYWYQQKSSQAPKLLFHYYDKDFNNEADTPDNFQSRRPNTSFCFLDIRSPGLGDTAMYLCATSRPGQGKDQPQHFGDGTRLSIL.

The chain is built from TRBV20-1 and TRBJ1-4, with a tentative D call TRBD1 (6 bases). Germline CDR1 is DFQATT and CDR2 is SNEGSKA (reference sequence). This CDR3 has 13 residues. V lost 3 bases to trimming and J lost 4 bases, with 9 bases between them. In DNA form, the CDR3 reads TGCAGTGCTAGGGGGACAATTAATGAAAAACTGTTTTTT. Its protein product is CSARGTINEKLFF.

The V and J genes are TRBV6-5 and TRBJ2-5; weak D call: TRBD2 (5 bases). The CDR3 extends over 14 amino acids. Germline V lookup: CDR1 MNHEY, CDR2 SVGAGI. The V and J ends lost 3 bases and 5 bases respectively, with 13 bases between them. The CDR3 DNA is TGTGCCAGCAGTTATATCGGGGTTGGGGAGACCCAGTACTTC. Amino acids: CASSYIGVGETQYF.

This clonotype was picked up many times. V gene TRBV20-1 combines with J gene TRBJ2-5; TRBD2 matches at 8 bases. V lost 3 bases, J lost 4 bases, and 7 bases stayed unmatched. The CDR3 covers 14 residues. The germline gives CDR1 DFQATT, CDR2 SNEGSKA (reference sequence). DNA of the CDR3: TGCAGTGCTAGGGGAACGGGGGGGCGAGAGACCCAGTACTTC. Amino acid sequence: CSARGTGGRETQYF.

The chain couples TRBV12-3 or TRBV12-4 to TRBJ2-5; TRBD2 matches 11 bases. The CDR3 contains 17 residues. Unmatched junction bases numbered 12, after V lost 5 bases and J lost 4 bases. CDR3 DNA sequence: TGTGCCAGCAGTAAGGGTAGCGGGGGGGCATTCGTAGAGACCCAGTACTTC. This encodes CASSKGSGGAFVETQYF.

The rearrangement joins TRBV4-1 to TRBJ2-6; TRBD1 or TRBD2 may be the D gene (5 bases each). V dropped 1 base and J dropped 1 base, with 17 bases sitting between them. The CDR3 has 19 residues. In germline, CDR1 is MGHRA, CDR2 YSYEKL. As DNA, the CDR3 is TGCGCCAGCAGCCAAGGTAGTCAGGGACGAAAGTCTGGGGCCAACGTCCTGACTTTC. Its translation: CASSQGSQGRKSGANVLTF.

The rearrangement links TRBV20-1 to TRBJ2-3, with 8 bases identical to TRBD2. The CDR3 extends over 16 amino acids. Trimming took 4 bases from V and 0 from J; bases not matched to a gene: 9. Germline values: CDR1 DFQATT, CDR2 SNEGSKA (reference sequence). CDR3 in amino acids: CSAKGGGPSSTDTQYF. CDR3 bases: TGCAGTGCTAAGGGCGGGGGGCCTTCTAGCACAGATACGCAGTATTTT.

This clonotype showed up just a few times. V and J are TRBV5-1 and TRBJ1-1; D possibly corresponds to TRBD1 (5 bases). V gave up 4 bases and J gave up 4 bases, with 23 bases separating them. The CDR3 has 17 residues. In germline, CDR1 is SGHRS, CDR2 YFSETQ. DNA of the CDR3: TGCGCCAGCAGCCCGAGAGGGGACCCGGGTAGCCCCACTGAAGCTTTCTTT. Amino acids: CASSPRGDPGSPTEAFF.